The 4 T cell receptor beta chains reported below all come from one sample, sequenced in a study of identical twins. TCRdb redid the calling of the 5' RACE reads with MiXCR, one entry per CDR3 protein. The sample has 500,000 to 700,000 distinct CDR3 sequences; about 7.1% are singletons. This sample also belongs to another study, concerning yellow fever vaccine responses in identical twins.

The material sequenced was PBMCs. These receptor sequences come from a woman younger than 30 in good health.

The CDR3 sequence: CASSLSGHLPAFF. The CDR3 region has the DNA TGTGCCAGCAGCTTAAGCGGACATTTACCGGCTTTCTTT. This rearrangement joins TRBV11-2 to TRBJ1-1, with D tentatively TRBD1 (5 bases). CDR3 length equals 13 residues. CDR1 SGHAT and CDR2 FQNNGV come from the germline V gene. V was cut by 2 bases and J by 11 bases, with 15 bases left in between.

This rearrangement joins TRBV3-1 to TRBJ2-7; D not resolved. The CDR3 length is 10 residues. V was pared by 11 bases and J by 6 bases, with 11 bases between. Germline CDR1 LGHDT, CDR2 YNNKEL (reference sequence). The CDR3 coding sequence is TGTGCCCGAGAGCCGTGCGAGCAGTACGTC. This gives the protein CAREPCEQYV.

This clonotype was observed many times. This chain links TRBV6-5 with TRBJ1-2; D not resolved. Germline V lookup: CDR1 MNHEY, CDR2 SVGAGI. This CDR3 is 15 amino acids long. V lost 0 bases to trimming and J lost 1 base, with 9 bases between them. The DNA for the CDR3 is TGTGCCAGCAGTTACTCGGAGGGCCGTAACTATGGCTACACCTTC. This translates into CASSYSEGRNYGYTF.

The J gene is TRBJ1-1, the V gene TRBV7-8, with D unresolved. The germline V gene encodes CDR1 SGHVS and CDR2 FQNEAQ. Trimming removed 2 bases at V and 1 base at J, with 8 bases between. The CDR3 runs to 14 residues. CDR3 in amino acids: CASSLTRTNTEAFF. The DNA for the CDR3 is TGTGCCAGCAGCTTAACGAGGACGAACACTGAAGCTTTCTTT.